A single sample gave rise to the 32 T cell receptor beta chains below, sequenced in a study of blood T cell repertoires in COVID-19 (dated by TCRdb to between 2020 and 2021). To prepare the library, the immunoSEQ multiplex PCR assay was applied. Drawn from immuneACCESS, this table holds only the in-frame rearrangements with V and J called that TCRdb kept. Clones are partly lost; checked studies trace under half to an unresolved V gene and leave the rest unexplained. The sample records under 200,000 clones, about 87% of which are singletons. Together, the top ten hold about 26% of the sample. The specimen was peripheral blood. These receptors all stem from a man in his fifties or sixties with acute or convalescent COVID-19.

V usage is TRBV12-3 or TRBV12-4 and J usage is TRBJ2-5; D is perhaps TRBD2 (6 bases). Trimming took 8 bases from V and 2 from J, leaving 9 bases between them. This CDR3 contains 12 residues. The CDR3 sequence: CASVGSQETQYF. The CDR3 coding sequence is TGTGCCAGCGTCGGGAGTCAAGAGACCCAGTACTTC.

The chain links TRBV3-1 (or the pseudogene TRBV3-2) to TRBJ2-3; 14 nucleotides line up with TRBD2. Germline trimming cut 5 bases from V and 1 base from J; bases unmatched to any gene: 11. CDR1 is LGHDT, CDR2 YNNKEL, per germline (reference sequence). The CDR3 contains 19 residues. The CDR3 DNA reads TGTGCCAGCAGCATAAGCCAACCGGGACTAGCGGGAGGCACAGATACGCAGTATTTT. As protein: CASSISQPGLAGGTDTQYF.

The chain joins TRBV5-6 to TRBJ1-2; D remains ambiguous. The CDR3 totals 12 residues. CDR1 is SGHDT, CDR2 YYEEEE, per germline. V lost 2 bases to trimming and J lost 6 bases, with 8 bases between them. CDR3 protein: CASSFGVDGYTF. In nucleotides, the CDR3 is TGTGCCAGCAGCTTCGGGGTTGATGGCTACACCTTC.

J is TRBJ1-2 and V is TRBV6-5; possibly TRBD1 for D (6 bases). CDR3 size: 13 residues. Trimming stripped 6 bases from V and 4 bases from J, with 12 bases between. Germline V gene sequence: CDR1 MNHEY, CDR2 SVGAGI. CDR3 coding DNA: TGTGCCAGCAGCCCCGGGACAATCTATGGCTACACCTTC. Its protein product is CASSPGTIYGYTF.

The chain is built from TRBV7-3 and TRBJ2-2; D is possibly TRBD2 (6 bases). Trimming stripped 1 base from V and 7 bases from J, with 16 bases between. The CDR3 runs to 16 residues. Germline-derived CDR1 and CDR2 are SGHTA and FQGTGA. The CDR3 reads CASSLRGSRGGGELFF. Here the CDR3 DNA reads TGTGCCAGCAGCTTAAGGGGCAGCCGGGGAGGCGGGGAGCTGTTTTTT.

The table lists this clone with a count of one. The chain couples TRBV4-3 to TRBJ2-5, with TRBD1 as a possible D gene (6 bases). V was cut by 1 base and J by 2 bases, with 14 bases left in between. The CDR3 consists of 16 residues. Germline lookup yields CDR1 LGHNA and CDR2 YSLEER. CDR3 region: CASSQVTQGRQETQYF. CDR3 in DNA: TGCGCCAGCAGCCAAGTGACACAGGGTCGGCAAGAGACCCAGTACTTC.

The chain joins TRBV18 to TRBJ1-1; no definite D call. Germline V gene sequence: CDR1 KGHSH, CDR2 LQKENI. The CDR3 has 15 amino acids. The V and J ends lost 2 bases and 5 bases respectively, with 15 bases between them. The CDR3 region has the DNA TGTGCCAGCTCACCAAGGTCGGGGAGAGATACTGAAGCTTTCTTT. The encoded protein is CASSPRSGRDTEAFF.

This clone was recorded once. The chain is built from TRBV24-1 and TRBJ1-1, with D possibly being TRBD1 (5 bases). V lost 4 bases and J lost 1, with 9 bases in between. The CDR3 has 14 amino acids. Germline CDR1 reads KGHDR; CDR2 reads SFDVKD. CDR3 protein: CATSDSGGNTEAFF. CDR3 sequence (DNA): TGTGCCACCAGTGACTCCGGGGGGAACACTGAAGCTTTCTTT.

The chain uses TRBV19 and TRBJ1-6; 9 bases align to TRBD1. The CDR3 runs 16 residues. The J segment lost 10 bases and the V segment lost 1 base, leaving 8 bases of the junction unmatched. Germline assignment: CDR1 LNHDA and CDR2 SQIVND (reference sequence). The CDR3 region is CASSIAGDRVGSPLHF. CDR3 sequence (DNA): TGTGCCAGTAGTATAGCGGGGGACAGGGTGGGATCACCCCTCCACTTT.

The genes are TRBV28 and TRBJ1-1; no reliable D call. V gave up 5 bases and J gave up 1 base, with 5 bases separating them. From germline, CDR1 is MDHEN and CDR2 SYDVKM. The CDR3 loop spans 12 amino acids. The CDR3 DNA sequence: TGTGCCAGCAGTAGCTGGAACACTGAAGCTTTCTTT. Translated, it gives CASSSWNTEAFF. The full variable domain, in which reference TRBV28 and TRBJ1-1 provide the parts outside the CDR3, is DVKVTQSSRYLVKRTGEKVFLECVQDMDHENMFWYRQDPGLGLRLIYFSYDVKMKEKGDIPEGYSVSREKKERFSLILESASTNQTSMYLCASSSWNTEAFFGQGTRLTVV.

The chain employs TRBV15 and TRBJ1-1; 7 nucleotides align to TRBD1. Germline V gene lookup returns CDR1 LNHNV and CDR2 YYDKDF (reference sequence). The CDR3 length is 18 residues. After removal of 5 bases from V and 3 bases from J, the junction contained 18 bases not matched to a gene. The CDR3 spells CATSVRGGPTGFDTEAFF. In nucleotides, the CDR3 is TGTGCCACCAGCGTACGAGGGGGCCCTACAGGGTTTGACACTGAAGCTTTCTTT. The variable domain in full, completed from reference TRBV15 and TRBJ1-1, reads DAMVIQNPRYQVTQFGKPVTLSCSQTLNHNVMYWYQQKSSQAPKLLFHYYDKDFNNEADTPDNFQSRRPNTSFCFLDIRSPGLGDTAMYLCATSVRGGPTGFDTEAFFGQGTRLTVV.

This clone was observed a single time. CDR3 nucleotides: TGTGCCAGCAGTTCGGAGCAGGGTCCGCAAGCTTTCTTT. Translated, it gives CASSSEQGPQAFF. V usage is TRBV12-3 or TRBV12-4 and J usage is TRBJ1-1; perhaps TRBD1 as D (5 bases). Trimming removed 4 bases from V and 9 bases from J, with 15 bases in between. This CDR3 is built from 13 residues.

Here the CDR3 reads CASSPPAAVREQYF. CDR3 DNA sequence: TGTGCCAGCAGCCCGCCTGCGGCGGTTCGCGAGCAGTACTTC. V and J are TRBV6-5 and TRBJ2-7; D is undetermined. Deletions cut 6 bases from V and 6 bases from J, with 18 bases between. CDR1 is MNHEY and CDR2 is SVGAGI in the germline V gene. The CDR3 runs to 14 residues.

The rearrangement links TRBV7-3 to TRBJ2-7; 11 positions match TRBD1. V lost 0 bases, J lost 4 bases, and 5 bases stayed unmatched. The CDR3 length is 16 residues. Germline V gene sequence: CDR1 SGHTA, CDR2 FQGTGA. CDR3 loop: CASSLTSDRGQYEQYF. For the CDR3, the DNA is TGTGCCAGCAGCTTAACGTCGGACAGGGGGCAGTACGAGCAGTACTTC.

In DNA form, the CDR3 reads TGTGCCAGCAAGGCATCGGGGATCACCATTAATGAAAAACTGTTTTTT. Its protein is CASKASGITINEKLFF. The chain uses TRBV27 and TRBJ1-4, with D unclear. Between the trimmed V and J ends, which lost 7 bases and 4 bases, there was a span of 19 bases. The germline V gene encodes CDR1 MNHEY and CDR2 SMNVEV (reference sequence). This CDR3 contains 16 residues.

The rearrangement links TRBV6-5 to TRBJ2-5, with TRBD1 matching 8 bases. The CDR3 runs 14 residues. Trimming took 4 bases from V and 2 from J; bases not matched to a gene: 3. In germline, CDR1 is MNHEY, CDR2 SVGAGI. The CDR3 DNA sequence: TGTGCCAGCAGTTCTGGGACAGGACAAGAGACCCAGTACTTC. This codes for CASSSGTGQETQYF.

This chain connects TRBV12-3 or TRBV12-4 to TRBJ2-7, with 7 nucleotides matching TRBD1. CDR3 length: 13 amino acids. Trimming at V came to 10 bases and at J to 2 bases, leaving 8 bases not matched to a gene. CDR3: CATRRDSAYEQYF. For the CDR3, the DNA is TGTGCCACTCGAAGGGACAGTGCCTACGAGCAGTACTTC.

V is TRBV9 and J is TRBJ2-7, with D maybe TRBD2 (5 bases). The CDR3 is made up of 14 amino acids. With 4 bases removed from V and 0 bases from J, the gap between germline ends came to 11 bases. Germline V CDR1 and CDR2: SGDLS, YYNGEE. The CDR3 sequence is CASSPVTSSYEQYF. CDR3 nucleotides: TGTGCCAGCAGCCCAGTCACTAGCTCCTACGAGCAGTACTTC. The whole variable domain, remainder taken from reference TRBV9 and TRBJ2-7, is DSGVTQTPKHLITATGQRVTLRCSPRSGDLSVYWYQQSLDQGLQFLIQYYNGEERAKGNILERFSAQQFPDLHSELNLSSLELGDSALYFCASSPVTSSYEQYFGPGTRLTVT.

The chain combines TRBV3-1 (or the pseudogene TRBV3-2) with TRBJ2-3; D uncertain. Germline V lookup: CDR1 LGHDT, CDR2 YNNKEL (reference sequence). The CDR3 is 14 residues long. V was pared by 1 base and J by 3 bases, with 8 bases between. CDR3 loop: CASSQVSTTDTQYF. The CDR3 region has the DNA TGTGCCAGCAGCCAAGTTAGTACTACAGATACGCAGTATTTT.

The gene calls are TRBV5-4 and TRBJ1-1; no reliable D call. The V end lost 5 bases, the J end lost 1 base, and 12 bases lay between the germline ends. The CDR3 totals 14 residues. The germline CDR1 and CDR2 sequences are SGHNT and YYREEE (reference sequence). CDR3 protein: CASSFGGGNTEAFF. The CDR3 region has the DNA TGTGCCAGCAGTTTTGGCGGCGGGAACACTGAAGCTTTCTTT.

The rearrangement links TRBV11-1 to TRBJ1-1; possibly TRBD1 for D (6 bases). The CDR3 sequence is 15 residues long. CDR1 is SGHAT and CDR2 is FQDESV in the germline V gene (reference sequence). Trimming shortened V by 5 bases and J by 11 bases, and 24 bases separated the two germline ends. In DNA, the CDR3 is TGTGCCAGCAGCCATACGTCCGGGGACACAAGGACGGCTTTCTTT. Protein product: CASSHTSGDTRTAFF.

The rearrangement uses TRBV9 and TRBJ2-1; D perhaps matches TRBD2 (5 bases). Germline CDR1 SGDLS, CDR2 YYNGEE. The V end lost 1 base, the J end lost 13 bases, and 15 bases lay between the germline ends. The CDR3 is 13 amino acids. The CDR3 sequence is CASSVNLASPQFF. The CDR3 region has the DNA TGTGCCAGCAGCGTAAACCTGGCTAGCCCCCAGTTCTTC. The full variable domain, with the rest looked up from reference TRBV9 and TRBJ2-1, is DSGVTQTPKHLITATGQRVTLRCSPRSGDLSVYWYQQSLDQGLQFLIQYYNGEERAKGNILERFSAQQFPDLHSELNLSSLELGDSALYFCASSVNLASPQFFGPGTRLTVL.

The chain uses TRBV6-1 and TRBJ1-2; D not certain. Trimming shortened V by 7 bases and J by 7 bases, and 10 bases separated the two germline ends. Germline V gives CDR1 MNHNS, CDR2 SASEGT. The CDR3 extends over 11 amino acids. The CDR3 DNA sequence: TGTGCCAGCAAACTCCTTGGTGGCTACACCTTC. Protein: CASKLLGGYTF.

The chain joins TRBV2 to TRBJ2-5; 9 bases map to TRBD2. Losses at the gene ends were 6 bases for V and 1 base for J; bases not matched to a gene: 6. Germline CDR1 is SNHLY and CDR2 is FYNNEI. CDR3 length equals 15 residues. This chain's CDR3 is CASSVAGVLQETQYF. In nucleotides, the CDR3 is TGTGCCAGCAGCGTAGCGGGGGTCCTCCAAGAGACCCAGTACTTC.

This clone is a singleton in its sample. The chain uses TRBV18 and TRBJ1-2; 7 bases are a match to TRBD1. This CDR3 spans 15 amino acids. Germline loops: CDR1 KGHSH, CDR2 LQKENI. The V and J ends lost 5 bases and 2 bases, in that order; junction bases with no gene match: 8. The CDR3 DNA reads as TGTGCCAGCTCAACCCCTATGACAGGGAACTATGGCTACACCTTC. Amino acid sequence: CASSTPMTGNYGYTF.

V is TRBV10-1 and J is TRBJ1-1; D remains ambiguous. The CDR3 totals 13 residues. CDR1 and CDR2 (germline): WNHNN, SYGVQD (reference sequence). The V gene lost 6 bases and the J gene lost 1 base, with 9 bases spanning the gap. CDR3 sequence: CASSPRRNTEAFF. The CDR3 region has the DNA TGCGCCAGCAGCCCTAGGAGGAACACTGAAGCTTTCTTT.

The chain has TRBV7-8 and TRBJ1-2; 9 positions match TRBD1. The CDR3 is made up of 13 amino acids. From germline, CDR1 is SGHVS and CDR2 FQNEAQ. V lost 5 bases and J lost 8; bases outside the gene matches: 6. The chain's CDR3 is CASSPTGGRGYTF. The CDR3 DNA is TGTGCCAGCAGCCCTACAGGGGGCCGAGGCTACACCTTC.

The V and J genes are TRBV7-3 and TRBJ2-2; perhaps TRBD1 as D (5 bases). V was trimmed by 2 bases and J by 3 bases, leaving 7 bases between them. This CDR3 contains 14 residues. The germline V gene encodes CDR1 SGHTA and CDR2 FQGTGA. DNA for the CDR3: TGTGCCAGCAGCTTACAGGGTTACACCGGGGAGCTGTTTTTT. This translates into CASSLQGYTGELFF.

This chain joins TRBV24-1 and TRBJ2-1, with 10 nucleotides matching TRBD1. The CDR3 totals 19 residues. Germline values: CDR1 KGHDR, CDR2 SFDVKD. V lost 0 bases, J lost 0 bases, and 7 bases stayed unmatched. The CDR3, as DNA: TGTGCCACCAGTGATTTGGCCGGGACAGGGGTCAGCTCCTACAATGAGCAGTTCTTC. It encodes CATSDLAGTGVSSYNEQFF.

The chain joins TRBV7-9 to TRBJ2-3, with 7 bases fitting TRBD1. Looked up from germline, CDR1 is SEHNR and CDR2 is FQNEAQ (reference sequence). CDR3 length: 13 amino acids. V shed 4 bases, J shed 8 bases, and the junction held 6 bases outside the gene matches. DNA for the CDR3: TGTGCCAGCAGCTCACCGACAGGGTCTACGCAGTATTTT. It translates to CASSSPTGSTQYF. The complete variable domain, with remaining parts taken from reference TRBV7-9 and TRBJ2-3, reads DTGVSQNPRHKITKRGQNVTFRCDPISEHNRLYWYRQTLGQGPEFLTYFQNEAQLEKSRLLSDRFSAERPKGSFSTLEIQRTEQGDSAMYLCASSSPTGSTQYFGPGTRLTVL.

The chain recombines TRBV20-1 with TRBJ2-1; tentatively, D is TRBD1 (6 bases). Germline values: CDR1 DFQATT, CDR2 SNEGSKA (reference sequence). Trimming removed 5 bases at V and 12 bases at J, with 14 bases between. The CDR3 has 11 residues. CDR3 sequence: CSALNRVRQFF. The CDR3 bases are TGCAGTGCTTTAAACAGGGTACGGCAGTTCTTC.

The chain carries TRBV5-4 and TRBJ1-1; 9 positions match TRBD1. The CDR3 sequence is 19 residues long. CDR1 is SGHNT, CDR2 YYREEE, per germline (reference sequence). Unmatched junction bases numbered 16, after V lost 1 base and J lost 3 bases. CDR3 amino acids: CASSLRQARTGARYTEAFF. In nucleotides, the CDR3 is TGTGCCAGCAGCTTGCGGCAGGCGAGGACAGGGGCGAGGTACACTGAAGCTTTCTTT.